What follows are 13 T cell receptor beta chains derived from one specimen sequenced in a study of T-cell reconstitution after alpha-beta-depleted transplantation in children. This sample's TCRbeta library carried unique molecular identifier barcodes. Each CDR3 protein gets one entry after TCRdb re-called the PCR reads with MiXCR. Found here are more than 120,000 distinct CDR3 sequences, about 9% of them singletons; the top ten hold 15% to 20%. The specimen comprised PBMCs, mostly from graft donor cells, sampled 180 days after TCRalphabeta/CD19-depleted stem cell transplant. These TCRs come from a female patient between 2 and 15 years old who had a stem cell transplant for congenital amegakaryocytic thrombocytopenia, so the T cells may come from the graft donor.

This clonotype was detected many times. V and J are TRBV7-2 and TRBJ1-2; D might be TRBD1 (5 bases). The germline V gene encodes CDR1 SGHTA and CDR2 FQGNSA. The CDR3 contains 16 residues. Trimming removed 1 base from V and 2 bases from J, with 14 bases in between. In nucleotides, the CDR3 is TGTGCCAGCAGCTTAGTTTGGGGCAGTACGAACTATGGCTACACCTTC. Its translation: CASSLVWGSTNYGYTF.

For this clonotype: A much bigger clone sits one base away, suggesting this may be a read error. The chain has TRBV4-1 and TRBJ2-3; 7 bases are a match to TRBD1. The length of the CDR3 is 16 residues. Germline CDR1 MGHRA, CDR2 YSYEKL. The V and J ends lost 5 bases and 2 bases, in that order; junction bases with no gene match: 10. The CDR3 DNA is TGCGCCAGCAGCAAAGCCGGGACAGCGAACACAGATACGCAGTATTTT. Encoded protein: CASSKAGTANTDTQYF.

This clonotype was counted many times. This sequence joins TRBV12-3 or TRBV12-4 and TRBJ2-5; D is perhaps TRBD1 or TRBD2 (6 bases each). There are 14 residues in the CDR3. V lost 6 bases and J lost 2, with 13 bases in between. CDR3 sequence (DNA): TGTGCCAGCAGACAGGGACTGATACAAGAGACCCAGTACTTC. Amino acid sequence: CASRQGLIQETQYF.

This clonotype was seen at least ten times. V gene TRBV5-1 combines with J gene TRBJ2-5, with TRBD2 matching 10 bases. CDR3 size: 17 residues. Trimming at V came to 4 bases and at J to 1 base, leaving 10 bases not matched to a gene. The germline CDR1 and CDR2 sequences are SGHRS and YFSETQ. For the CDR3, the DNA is TGCGCCAGCAGCCCGGCGGAGCTAGCGGGGGCCCAAGAGACCCAGTACTTC. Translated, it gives CASSPAELAGAQETQYF.

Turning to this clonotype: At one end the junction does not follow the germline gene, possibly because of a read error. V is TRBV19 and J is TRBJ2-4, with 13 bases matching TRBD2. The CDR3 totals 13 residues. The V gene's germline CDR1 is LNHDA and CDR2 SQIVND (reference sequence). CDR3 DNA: TGTGCCAGTAGTCCATGGACTAGCGGGAGTGTTCGCTTC. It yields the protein CASSPWTSGSVRF.

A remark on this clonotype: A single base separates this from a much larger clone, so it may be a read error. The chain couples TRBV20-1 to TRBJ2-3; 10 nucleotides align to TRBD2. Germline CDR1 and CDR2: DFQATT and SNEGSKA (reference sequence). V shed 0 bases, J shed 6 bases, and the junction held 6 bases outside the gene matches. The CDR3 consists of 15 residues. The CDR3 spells CSARDSASGSDTQYF. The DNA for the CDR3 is TGCAGTGCTAGAGATAGTGCTAGCGGGAGTGATACGCAGTATTTT.

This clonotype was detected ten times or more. The CDR3 sequence is CASSQDRGQLLQETQYF. The DNA of the CDR3 is TGCGCCAGCAGCCAAGATCGGGGACAGCTCCTCCAAGAGACCCAGTACTTC. The chain employs TRBV4-3 and TRBJ2-5, with 7 nucleotides matching TRBD1. The CDR3 sequence is 17 residues long. Trimming at V came to 0 bases and at J to 1 base, leaving 8 bases not matched to a gene. Germline CDR1 reads LGHNA; CDR2 reads YSLEER.

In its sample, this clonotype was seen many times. CDR3 in amino acids: CASSYFGGRTQYF. The CDR3 DNA sequence: TGTGCCAGCAGTTACTTTGGGGGGAGGACCCAGTACTTC. V usage is TRBV6-5 and J usage is TRBJ2-5, with a weak D call TRBD2 (6 bases). CDR1 is MNHEY and CDR2 is SVGAGI in the germline V gene. The CDR3 is 13 residues long. The V and J ends lost 1 base and 7 bases respectively, with 10 bases between them.

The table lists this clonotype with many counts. The CDR3 nucleotides read TGCAGCGTTAGGGACAAGACCTCCTACGAGCAGTACTTC. Amino acids: CSVRDKTSYEQYF. The V gene is TRBV29-1, the J gene TRBJ2-7; a weak D match, TRBD1 (6 bases). With 5 bases removed from V and 0 bases from J, the gap between germline ends came to 11 bases. Germline lookup yields CDR1 SQVTM and CDR2 ANQGSEA. The CDR3 covers 13 residues.

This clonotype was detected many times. CDR3 DNA: TGTGCCAGCTCACCGCGACCAGGGTTCGGCTACGAGCAGTACTTC. It yields the protein CASSPRPGFGYEQYF. The chain is built from TRBV18 and TRBJ2-7, with a weak D call TRBD1 (5 bases). This CDR3 has 15 amino acids. V was cut by 3 bases and J by 3 bases, with 15 bases left in between. Germline loops: CDR1 KGHSH, CDR2 LQKENI.

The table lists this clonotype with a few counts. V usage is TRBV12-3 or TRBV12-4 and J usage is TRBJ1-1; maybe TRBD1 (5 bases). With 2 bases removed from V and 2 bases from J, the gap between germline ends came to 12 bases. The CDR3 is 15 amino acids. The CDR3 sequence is CASSLRGRINTEAFF. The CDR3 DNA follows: TGTGCCAGCAGTTTAAGGGGACGGATTAACACTGAAGCTTTCTTT.

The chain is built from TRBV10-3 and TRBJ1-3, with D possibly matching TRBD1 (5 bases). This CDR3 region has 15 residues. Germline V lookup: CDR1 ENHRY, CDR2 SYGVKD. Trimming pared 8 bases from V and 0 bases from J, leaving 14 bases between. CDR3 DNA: TGTGCCATCGGGGACGGACTCCTCTCTGGAAACACCATATATTTT. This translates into CAIGDGLLSGNTIYF.

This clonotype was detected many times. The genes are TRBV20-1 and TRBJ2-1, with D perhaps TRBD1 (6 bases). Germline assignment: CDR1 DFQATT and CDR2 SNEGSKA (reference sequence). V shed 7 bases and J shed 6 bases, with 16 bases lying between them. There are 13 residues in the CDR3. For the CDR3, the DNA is TGCAGTGTAGGGGGAGCTCTCCTCAATGAGCAGTTCTTC. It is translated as CSVGGALLNEQFF.